Below are 32 T cell receptor beta chains sequenced from a single sample in a study of shared clonotypes between healthy human individuals (TCRdb year 2020). The method was the immunoSEQ multiplex PCR assay. Imported from immuneACCESS, the table was reduced by TCRdb to in-frame sequences with V and J called. These copies leave out some clones; in studies compared against another copy, an unresolved V gene accounts for under half, and the cause of the remainder is not known. A total of roughly 1 million clones appear in this sample, about 75% of them only once. Together, the top ten hold about 1.4% of the sample. Sequencing was carried out using memory CD4+ T cells sorted from blood. The meaning of the sample's cell subset or site label: CD45RA-negative fraction. The origin of the receptors is a man aged 18 to 30 in good health.

This clone was seen a few times. This CDR3 is also generated by other DNA sequences in the sample. The chain couples TRBV18 to TRBJ1-1; possible D gene TRBD1, 5 bases. Germline V CDR1 and CDR2: KGHSH, LQKENI. V lost 5 bases to trimming and J lost 0 bases, with 10 bases between them. The CDR3 is 14 residues long. The DNA for the CDR3 is TGTGCCAGCTCAGTCGACAGTATGAACACTGAAGCTTTCTTT. It is translated as CASSVDSMNTEAFF.

This clone was found once. The chain carries TRBV7-3 and TRBJ2-3; 13 nucleotides align to TRBD2. The CDR3 extends over 17 amino acids. Germline assignment: CDR1 SGHTA and CDR2 FQGTGA. V was pared by 4 bases and J by 1 base, with 5 bases of the junction left unmatched. CDR3 coding DNA: TGTGCCAGCAGCTCCGGACTAGCGGGGGATGGCACAGATACGCAGTATTTT. Translating it yields CASSSGLAGDGTDTQYF.

The rearrangement links TRBV28 to TRBJ2-6, with D possibly being TRBD1 or TRBD2 (5 bases each). Germline V gene data show CDR1 as MDHEN and CDR2 as SYDVKM. V gave up 6 bases and J gave up 0 bases, with 15 bases separating them. CDR3 length: 17 amino acids. The CDR3 DNA follows: TGTGCCAGCAGGCGTCCCCCGGGGCTCTCTGGGGCCAACGTCCTGACTTTC. Translation: CASRRPPGLSGANVLTF.

This clone appeared a few times. This chain uses TRBV10-2 with TRBJ2-2; D might be TRBD2 (6 bases). V lost 6 bases to trimming and J lost 7 bases, with 12 bases between them. CDR1 is WSHSY, CDR2 SAAADI, per germline. This CDR3 has 13 residues. The CDR3 loop is CASRAGSGGELFF. The CDR3 coding sequence is TGCGCCAGCAGGGCGGGGTCCGGCGGGGAGCTGTTTTTT.

The chain is built from TRBV7-6 and TRBJ2-7; D not certain. This CDR3 has 14 amino acids. Germline assignment: CDR1 SGHVS and CDR2 FNYEAQ. The ends were cut back, 3 bases at V and 0 bases at J, with 9 bases in the middle. Here the CDR3 reads CASSFFSNSYEQYF. The CDR3 DNA reads as TGTGCCAGCAGCTTTTTCTCTAACTCCTACGAGCAGTACTTC.

The V and J genes are TRBV28 and TRBJ2-7, with D uncertain. The CDR3 consists of 13 residues. The V and J ends lost 2 bases and 1 base respectively, with 6 bases between them. CDR1 and CDR2 from the germline V gene are MDHEN and SYDVKM. Here the CDR3 reads CASSLTQSYEQYF. The DNA for the CDR3 is TGTGCCAGCAGTTTAACTCAGTCCTACGAGCAGTACTTC.

This clone was observed a few times. The chain couples TRBV28 to TRBJ1-6; D call uncertain. The germline gives CDR1 MDHEN, CDR2 SYDVKM. The CDR3 is 17 amino acids. V lost 3 bases to trimming and J lost 0 bases, with 12 bases between them. In DNA, the CDR3 is TGTGCCAGCAGTTTTCCCCAGGCGAGCTCCTATAATTCACCCCTCCACTTT. It yields the protein CASSFPQASSYNSPLHF.

The chain uses TRBV11-2 and TRBJ2-2, with D possibly being TRBD1 or TRBD2 (5 bases each). Germline CDR1 and CDR2: SGHAT and FQNNGV. The CDR3 extends over 15 amino acids. The V gene lost 4 bases and the J gene lost 1 base, with 10 bases spanning the gap. The CDR3 DNA reads TGTGCCAGCAGCTCCGGGACGGGGAACACCGGGGAGCTGTTTTTT. Translation: CASSSGTGNTGELFF.

The V and J genes are TRBV4-2 and TRBJ2-7; 7 nucleotides match TRBD1. Trimming removed 4 bases from V and 9 bases from J; junction bases left unmatched: 12. Germline V gene sequence: CDR1 LGHNA, CDR2 YNFKEQ. The CDR3 spans 14 residues. CDR3 coding DNA: TGTGCCAGCAGCCCAGACAGGGTCATGCGAGGGCAGTACTTC. This encodes CASSPDRVMRGQYF.

The chain is built from TRBV9 and TRBJ2-1; TRBD2 aligns across 11 bases. CDR1 is SGDLS, CDR2 YYNGEE, per germline. J lost 0 bases, V lost 0 bases, and 23 bases had no gene match. The CDR3 has 24 amino acids. Here the CDR3 reads CASSVATRGQGMTSGKSSYNEQFF. DNA for the CDR3: TGTGCCAGCAGCGTAGCTACGAGGGGTCAGGGAATGACTAGCGGGAAGAGCTCCTACAATGAGCAGTTCTTC.

Comments on this clone: The same CDR3 is also encoded by other DNA sequences in this sample. This chain connects TRBV6-5 to TRBJ1-1, with D unresolved. Per germline, CDR1 MNHEY and CDR2 SVGAGI. This CDR3 is built from 13 residues. Trimming removed 6 bases at V and 1 base at J, with 9 bases between. CDR3 in amino acids: CASSWDGNTEAFF. The CDR3 bases are TGTGCCAGCAGCTGGGATGGGAACACTGAAGCTTTCTTT.

J is TRBJ2-2 and V is TRBV6-6; 9 positions match TRBD2. Unmatched junction bases numbered 3, after V lost 6 bases and J lost 1 base. This CDR3 has 15 amino acids. Germline V CDR1 and CDR2: MNHNY, SVGAGI (reference sequence). The CDR3: CASRPSGVNTGELFF. CDR3 DNA sequence: TGTGCCAGCAGACCTAGCGGGGTGAACACCGGGGAGCTGTTTTTT.

This clone came up a few times. The chain carries TRBV28 and TRBJ1-3, with D possibly matching TRBD1 (6 bases). Germline CDR1 is MDHEN and CDR2 is SYDVKM. The CDR3 length is 14 residues. The V and J ends lost 3 bases and 3 bases respectively, with 9 bases between them. In nucleotides, the CDR3 is TGTGCCAGCAGTTTCGGGGGGCGTGGAAACACCATATATTTT. This gives the protein CASSFGGRGNTIYF.

V gene TRBV28 combines with J gene TRBJ2-2; D tentatively reads TRBD1 or TRBD2 (5 bases each). Per the germline V gene, CDR1 is MDHEN and CDR2 is SYDVKM. V was trimmed by 3 bases and J by 5 bases, leaving 10 bases between them. The CDR3 runs 14 residues. The CDR3 coding sequence is TGTGCCAGCAGTTTCGCCGGGGCGACCGGGGAGCTGTTTTTT. It encodes CASSFAGATGELFF.

This chain joins TRBV19 and TRBJ2-1; TRBD1 aligns across 9 bases. The CDR3 sequence is 15 residues long. Germline-derived CDR1 and CDR2 are LNHDA and SQIVND (reference sequence). V lost 4 bases to trimming and J lost 6 bases; unmatched junction nucleotides: 7. The CDR3 region is CASSTGQGGVNEQFF. The CDR3 nucleotides are TGTGCCAGTAGTACGGGACAGGGTGGGGTCAATGAGCAGTTCTTC.

This clone came up once. The chain joins TRBV28 to TRBJ2-4; D assignment may be TRBD1 or TRBD2 (6 bases each). The CDR3 is 17 residues long. Trimming shortened V by 8 bases and J by 0 bases, and 20 bases separated the two germline ends. Germline-derived CDR1 and CDR2 are MDHEN and SYDVKM. In DNA, the CDR3 is TGTGCCAGCGGCGCCGGGGGCAGGGGTCTAGCCAAAAACATTCAGTACTTC. Its protein is CASGAGGRGLAKNIQYF.

The chain employs TRBV6-5 and TRBJ2-7; 7 nucleotides agree with TRBD1. Germline V gene data show CDR1 as MNHEY and CDR2 as SVGAGI. The CDR3 extends over 15 amino acids. Trimming took 2 bases from V and 3 from J; bases not matched to a gene: 7. The CDR3 loop is CASSYIKQGYYEQYF. CDR3 coding DNA: TGTGCCAGCAGTTACATAAAACAGGGGTACTACGAGCAGTACTTC.

As for this clone: Germline and junction disagree at one end, which may indicate a read error. The V and J genes are TRBV7-9 and TRBJ2-2; either TRBD1 or TRBD2 may fit D (6 bases each). CDR3 length equals 17 residues. Per the germline V gene, CDR1 is SEHNR and CDR2 is FQNEAQ (reference sequence). Written as DNA, the CDR3 is TGTGCCAGCAGCGTAGCTACGTCGGGGGCGAATACCGGGGAGCTGTTTTTT. Its protein is CASSVATSGANTGELFF. Full variable domain (remainder filled in from reference TRBV7-9 and TRBJ2-2): DTGVSQNPRHKITKRGQNVTFRCDPISEHNRLYWYRQTLGQGPEFLTYFQNEAQLEKSRLLSDRFSAERPKGSFSTLEIQRTEQGDSAMYLCASSVATSGANTGELFFGEGSRLTVL.

This clone was picked up a small number of times. J is TRBJ1-5 and V is TRBV6-1; 8 bases map to TRBD1. Per germline, CDR1 MNHNS and CDR2 SASEGT. Trimming cost V 5 bases and J 7 bases; bases outside gene matches: 10. The CDR3 loop spans 15 amino acids. CDR3 sequence reads: CASSTQGAEGQPQHF. CDR3 DNA: TGTGCCAGCAGTACTCAGGGGGCTGAGGGACAGCCCCAGCATTTT.

The chain employs TRBV11-3 and TRBJ2-1, with 9 bases aligning to TRBD2. The CDR3 spans 15 residues. The ends lost 3 bases at V and 4 bases at J; junction bases unmatched: 4. From germline, CDR1 is SGHNT and CDR2 YENEEA. The CDR3 sequence is CASSFQTSGYNEQFF. CDR3 nucleotides: TGTGCCAGCAGCTTCCAGACTAGCGGATACAATGAGCAGTTCTTC.

Only a few counts were recorded for this clone. This chain connects TRBV2 to TRBJ2-2; no reliable D call. Germline CDR1 SNHLY, CDR2 FYNNEI. V lost 0 bases and J 1 base, leaving 6 bases between the germline ends. The CDR3 has 15 residues. The CDR3 DNA reads TGTGCCAGCAGTGAAGCGGGCCGGAACACCGGGGAGCTGTTTTTT. Translation gives CASSEAGRNTGELFF.

V and J are TRBV2 and TRBJ1-5, with 8 positions matching TRBD1. This CDR3 spans 14 amino acids. V was pared by 4 bases and J by 2 bases, with 1 base of the junction left unmatched. The germline gives CDR1 SNHLY, CDR2 FYNNEI. The CDR3, as DNA: TGTGCCAGCAGTGTGGGACAGGGCAATCAGCCCCAGCATTTT. This gives the protein CASSVGQGNQPQHF.

V and J are TRBV11-2 and TRBJ2-7; the D gene is possibly TRBD1 (5 bases). CDR3 length: 14 amino acids. Germline CDR1 SGHAT, CDR2 FQNNGV. Trimming pared 5 bases from V and 4 bases from J, leaving 15 bases between. CDR3 amino acids: CASSPSRAGYEQYF. The DNA of the CDR3 is TGTGCCAGCAGCCCCTCCCGCGCAGGGTACGAGCAGTACTTC.

V usage is TRBV4-3 and J usage is TRBJ1-4; D is possibly TRBD1 (6 bases). The CDR3 length is 16 residues. Germline lookup yields CDR1 LGHNA and CDR2 YSLEER. Between the trimmed V and J ends, which lost 4 bases and 4 bases, there was a span of 16 bases. The CDR3 is CASSRDRTAVNEKLFF. The CDR3 DNA follows: TGCGCCAGCAGCCGTGACAGGACAGCCGTTAATGAAAAACTGTTTTTT.

This chain joins TRBV2 and TRBJ2-1, with TRBD2 as a possible D gene (5 bases). Trimming stripped 9 bases from V and 7 bases from J, with 19 bases between. Germline V CDR1 and CDR2: SNHLY, FYNNEI. There are 14 residues in the CDR3. The CDR3 region has the DNA TGTGCCAGTCTGGGCGGGCGGCTGGCAAATGAGCAGTTCTTC. Protein: CASLGGRLANEQFF.

This clone was observed a single time. The rearrangement joins TRBV5-1 to TRBJ1-1; 7 bases are a match to TRBD1. The germline V gene has CDR1 SGHRS and CDR2 YFSETQ. The CDR3 extends over 15 amino acids. Unmatched junction bases numbered 8, after V lost 5 bases and J lost 1 base. The CDR3 nucleotides read TGCGCCAGCAGTCTAATGGGACAGCAGAACACTGAAGCTTTCTTT. Its protein is CASSLMGQQNTEAFF.

V and J are TRBV28 and TRBJ2-5; possibly TRBD2 for D (6 bases). In germline, CDR1 is MDHEN, CDR2 SYDVKM. This CDR3 is 14 amino acids long. The V and J ends lost 4 bases and 4 bases respectively, with 13 bases between them. The DNA of the CDR3 is TGTGCCAGCAGTTCCGGACAAGCGGGAGAGACCCAGTACTTC. Translated, it gives CASSSGQAGETQYF.

CDR3: CASSLNEKLFF. As DNA, the CDR3 is TGTGCCAGCAGCCTTAATGAAAAACTGTTTTTT. This chain joins TRBV25-1 and TRBJ1-4; no definite D call. CDR3 length equals 11 residues. V was pared by 6 bases and J by 4 bases, with 3 bases between. CDR1 is MGHDK and CDR2 is SYGVNS in the germline V gene.

Note on this clone: Other DNA sequences in this specimen translate into the identical CDR3. V and J are TRBV6-4 and TRBJ1-1; unclear D gene. Germline CDR1 reads MRHNA; CDR2 reads SNTAGT. This CDR3 has 13 residues. Trimming pared 6 bases from V and 2 bases from J, leaving 10 bases between. CDR3 amino acids: CASRGSPNTEAFF. The CDR3, as DNA: TGTGCCAGCAGGGGCAGCCCAAACACTGAAGCTTTCTTT.

This chain connects TRBV6-4 to TRBJ1-2; TRBD1 matches at 9 bases. V was clipped by 6 bases and J by 2 bases; unmatched bases: 4. This CDR3 spans 14 amino acids. CDR1 is MRHNA, CDR2 SNTAGT, per germline. CDR3 DNA: TGTGCCAGCAGACCTACAGGGGGCAACTATGGCTACACCTTC. The encoded protein is CASRPTGGNYGYTF.

Regarding this clone: A read error may explain this, as a much larger clone is one base away. Within the sample, other DNA sequences also encode this same CDR3. The gene calls are TRBV5-8 and TRBJ1-3, with D possibly matching TRBD1 (5 bases). Germline loops: CDR1 SGHTS, CDR2 YDEGEE. The CDR3 has 14 residues. Deletions cut 2 bases from V and 0 bases from J, with 6 bases between. The CDR3 DNA is TGTGCCAGCAGCTTCAGGGACTCTGGAAACACCATATATTTT. It yields the protein CASSFRDSGNTIYF.

The chain joins TRBV2 to TRBJ1-2, with D maybe TRBD1 (6 bases). The CDR3 sequence is 15 residues long. Germline CDR1 reads SNHLY; CDR2 reads FYNNEI. V was pared by 2 bases and J by 3 bases, with 13 bases between. CDR3 amino acids: CASSETGQPYYGYTF. DNA for the CDR3: TGTGCCAGCAGTGAAACAGGGCAGCCCTACTATGGCTACACCTTC.